The clone carrying this T cell receptor beta chain was seen many times. With TRAV- and TRBV-specific primers, first-strand cDNA was made, covering the alpha and beta chains. A roughly 22-cycle PCR with a constant-region primer and V-primer adapter amplified TCRs. With in vitro transcription, the isolated mRNA was amplified. TCRdb ran MiXCR on the reads and lists one entry per CDR3 protein. The sample holds 80,000 to 90,000 distinct CDR3 sequences, 18% seen once. The time point here: before trial treatment. Donors received a regimen that comprised nivolumab, ipilimumab, aspirin, low-dose cyclophosphamide and low-dose radiotherapy. These data are taken from a study of low-dose radiotherapy and immunotherapy resistance in tumors. At the level of the study: The schedule for Cohort 2 used 1 Gy per fraction every two weeks, which added up to 13 Gy over 26 weeks. The drug cyclophosphamide was given into a vein at 200 mg/m2 every two weeks, one day before radiation and immunotherapy.

The CDR3 is made up of 13 amino acids. V lost 0 bases, J lost 6 bases, and 11 bases lay in between. CDR1 is DFQATT, CDR2 SNEGSKA, per germline (reference sequence). The source material was PBMCs, sampled before treatment. The TCR was taken from a male donor with prostate cancer. The V and J genes are TRBV20-1 and TRBJ1-2; possibly TRBD1 for D (5 bases). The CDR3 DNA reads as TGCAGTGCTAGAGATGGGGGGGGGGATGGCTACACCTTC. This translates into CSARDGGGDGYTF.